This T cell receptor beta chain emerged from a study of blood T cell repertoires in COVID-19. Sequencing used immunoSEQ multiplex PCR; TCRdb keeps in-frame clones, though not all of them. The sample includes 200,000 or so clones, nearly 85% seen only once; the top ten take roughly 5.1%. Germline V gene lookup returns CDR1 SGHNT and CDR2 YENEEA. Germline trimming cut 1 base from V and 6 bases from J; bases unmatched to any gene: 6. CDR3 length: 16 residues. This chain links TRBV11-3 with TRBJ2-2; 9 bases are shared with TRBD2. Input material: peripheral blood. This clonotype was sampled from a woman aged 25-40 years with acute or convalescent COVID-19. The CDR3 nucleotides are TGTGCCAGCAGCTTAGTTCTAGCGGGAAAGGCCGGGGAGCTGTTTTTT. This gives the protein CASSLVLAGKAGELFF.